This TCR beta chain is drawn from a study of blood T cell repertoires in COVID-19. Study-level background: The origin of the acute and convalescent COVID-19 samples was the United States, Italy and Spain. T cells, B-cell-depleted T cells, or PBMCs provided the cDNA or gDNA that served as material.

The CDR3 contains 16 residues. Germline CDR1 is SGHRS and CDR2 is YFSETQ. With 5 bases removed from V and 2 bases from J, the gap between germline ends came to 20 bases. Original processing notes: From reference gene primer amplification, estimates of nucleated cell counts were derived. TCRdb's table, derived via immunoSEQ multiplex PCR, lists solely in-frame clones and lacks some. That table furnishes V, J and clone size, whereas the DNA furnished D and trimming. Of around 39,000 clones in the sample, 80% to 90% are singletons; the top ten hold approximately 5.4%. This chain connects TRBV5-1 to TRBJ2-7; maybe TRBD2 (6 bases). The sequence came from a man in his forties with active COVID-19. Specimen: peripheral blood. This chain's CDR3 is CASSGTDGGRTYEQYF. The CDR3 DNA is TGCGCCAGCAGTGGAACCGACGGAGGGCGTACCTACGAGCAGTACTTC.